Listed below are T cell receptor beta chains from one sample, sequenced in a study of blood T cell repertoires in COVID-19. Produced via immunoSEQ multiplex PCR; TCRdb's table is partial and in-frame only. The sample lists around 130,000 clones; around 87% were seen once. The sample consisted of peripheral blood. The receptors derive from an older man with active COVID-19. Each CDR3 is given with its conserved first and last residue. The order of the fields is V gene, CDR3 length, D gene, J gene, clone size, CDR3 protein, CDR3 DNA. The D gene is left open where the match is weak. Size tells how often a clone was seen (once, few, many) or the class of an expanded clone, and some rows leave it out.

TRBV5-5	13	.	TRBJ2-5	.	CASSLPGKETQYF	TGTGCCAGCAGCTTACCGGGGAAAGAGACCCAGTACTTC
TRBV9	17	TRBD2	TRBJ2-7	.	CASSFGTSGSRPYEQYF	TGTGCCAGCAGCTTCGGGACTAGCGGGAGCCGACCTTACGAGCAGTACTTC
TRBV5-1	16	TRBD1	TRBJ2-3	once	CASSPGQGGFSDTQYF	TGCGCCAGCAGCCCCGGACAGGGTGGGTTCTCAGATACGCAGTATTTT
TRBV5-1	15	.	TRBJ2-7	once	CASSLETFRGGEQYF	TGCGCCAGCAGCTTGGAGACATTCCGAGGGGGCGAGCAGTACTTC
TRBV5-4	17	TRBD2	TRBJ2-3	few	CASSSPFSGGNTDTQYF	TGTGCCAGCAGCTCCCCCTTCAGCGGGGGCAACACAGATACGCAGTATTTT
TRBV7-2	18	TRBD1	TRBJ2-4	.	CASSLEGSTGRAKNIQYF	TGTGCCAGCAGCTTAGAAGGGTCGACAGGGAGAGCCAAAAACATTCAGTACTTC
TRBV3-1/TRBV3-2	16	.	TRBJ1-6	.	CASSQAQPSTGSPLHF	TGTGCCAGCAGCCAAGCGCAGCCGAGTACGGGTTCACCCCTCCACTTT
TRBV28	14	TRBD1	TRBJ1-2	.	CASSFSGGNYGYTF	TGTGCCAGCAGTTTTTCAGGGGGGAACTATGGCTACACCTTC
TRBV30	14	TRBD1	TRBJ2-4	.	CAWSVRGQGALQYF	TGTGCCTGGAGTGTACGGGGACAGGGGGCACTTCAGTACTTC
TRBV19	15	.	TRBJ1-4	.	CASSTTVATNEKLFF	TGTGCCAGTAGCACCACAGTTGCAACTAATGAAAAACTGTTTTTT
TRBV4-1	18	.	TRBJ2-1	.	CASSQDLSGRSSYNEQFF	TGCGCCAGCAGCCAAGATTTAAGCGGAAGGAGCTCCTACAATGAGCAGTTCTTC
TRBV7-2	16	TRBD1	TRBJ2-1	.	CASSSIDRGSYNEQFF	TGTGCCAGCAGCTCCATCGACAGGGGGTCCTACAATGAGCAGTTCTTC
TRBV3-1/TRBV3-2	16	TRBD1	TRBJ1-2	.	CASSRRTGGFNYGYTF	TGTGCCAGCAGCCGCCGGACAGGGGGCTTTAACTATGGCTACACCTTC